A selection of T cell receptor beta chains follows, all from one sample in a study of shared clonotypes between healthy human individuals. The data were produced by immunoSEQ multiplex PCR, yet TCRdb's version contains in-frame clones alone and is incomplete. The sample contains hundreds of thousands of clones, about 74% of which appear only once. Sequenced sample: memory CD4+ T cells sorted from blood. The receptors here all came from a woman aged 25 to 39 in good health. Each CDR3 is given with its conserved first and last residue. The D gene is left open where the match is weak. Part of the rows lack a size; the others show once, few, many or a class for expanded clones.

V gene: TRBV19; clone size: -; D gene: -; J gene: TRBJ1-1; CDR3 DNA: TGTGCCAGTAGTATAAGGGGGGACAATGAAGCTTTCTTT; CDR3 protein: CASSIRGDNEAFF
V gene: TRBV7-9; clone size: -; D gene: TRBD1; J gene: TRBJ2-1; CDR3 DNA: TGTGCCAGCAGCTCGGGACAGGGATACGAGCAGTTCTTC; CDR3 protein: CASSSGQGYEQFF
V gene: TRBV19; clone size: -; D gene: -; J gene: TRBJ2-7; CDR3 DNA: TGTGCCAGTAGCAAAGGGTCTGATTTCTACGAGCAGTACTTC; CDR3 protein: CASSKGSDFYEQYF
V gene: TRBV7-8; clone size: many; D gene: TRBD1; J gene: TRBJ1-1; CDR3 DNA: TGTGCCAGCAGCTTGTCCAGGGGGGACACTGAAGCTTTCTTT; CDR3 protein: CASSLSRGDTEAFF
V gene: TRBV28; clone size: once; D gene: -; J gene: TRBJ2-7; CDR3 DNA: TGTGCCAGCAGTCCGGTCGTGAGGGCTCTCTACGAGCAGTACTTC; CDR3 protein: CASSPVVRALYEQYF
V gene: TRBV2; clone size: -; D gene: -; J gene: TRBJ1-1; CDR3 DNA: TGTGCCAGCAGTGGAGGAGGCGGCACTGAAGCTTTCTTT; CDR3 protein: CASSGGGGTEAFF
V gene: TRBV9; clone size: -; D gene: -; J gene: TRBJ2-3; CDR3 DNA: TGTGCCAGCAGCTGGAGGAGGGAAGATACGCAGTATTTT; CDR3 protein: CASSWRREDTQYF
V gene: TRBV7-9; clone size: -; D gene: -; J gene: TRBJ2-5; CDR3 DNA: TGTGCCAGCAGCTCGACAGACCAAGAGACCCAGTACTTC; CDR3 protein: CASSSTDQETQYF
V gene: TRBV30; clone size: once; D gene: TRBD1; J gene: TRBJ1-5; CDR3 DNA: TGTGCCTGGAGTGTGAAGGGGACAGTCAATCAGCCCCAGCATTTT; CDR3 protein: CAWSVKGTVNQPQHF
V gene: TRBV20-1; clone size: -; D gene: -; J gene: TRBJ1-4; CDR3 DNA: TGCAGTGCTAGAGATGAAAAACTGTTTTTT; CDR3 protein: CSARDEKLFF
V gene: TRBV5-1; clone size: few; D gene: TRBD2; J gene: TRBJ2-5; CDR3 DNA: TGCGCCAGCAGCTTGCGGCTAGCGGGAGAAGAGACCCAGTACTTC; CDR3 protein: CASSLRLAGEETQYF
V gene: TRBV4-2; clone size: -; D gene: -; J gene: TRBJ1-5; CDR3 DNA: TGTGCCAGCAGCCAAGATGTCCAGACCCATAGCAATCAGCCCCAGCATTTT; CDR3 protein: CASSQDVQTHSNQPQHF
V gene: TRBV11-2; clone size: -; D gene: -; J gene: TRBJ2-2; CDR3 DNA: TGTGCCAGCAGCTTACGGACAGGGAGGGACACCGGGGAGCTGTTTTTT; CDR3 protein: CASSLRTGRDTGELFF
V gene: TRBV20-1; clone size: -; D gene: -; J gene: TRBJ2-3; CDR3 DNA: TGCAGTGCCCTCCATGGTGATACGCAGTATTTT; CDR3 protein: CSALHGDTQYF
V gene: TRBV4-1; clone size: -; D gene: -; J gene: TRBJ2-7; CDR3 DNA: TGCGCCAGCAGCCAAGCGGCAGGGGTAAGGTACGAGCAGTACTTC; CDR3 protein: CASSQAAGVRYEQYF
V gene: TRBV27; clone size: -; D gene: TRBD2; J gene: TRBJ2-7; CDR3 DNA: TGTGCCAGCAGTTTGGGGGGAGGGATCGAGCAGTACTTC; CDR3 protein: CASSLGGGIEQYF
V gene: TRBV29-1; clone size: -; D gene: -; J gene: TRBJ2-3; CDR3 DNA: TGCAGCGCCCGGCAGACAGATACGCAGTATTTT; CDR3 protein: CSARQTDTQYF
V gene: TRBV28; clone size: -; D gene: TRBD2; J gene: TRBJ2-7; CDR3 DNA: TGTGCCAGCAGTTTGTCGCTAGCGGGAGGGAAGTCCTACGAGCAGTACTTC; CDR3 protein: CASSLSLAGGKSYEQYF
V gene: TRBV28; clone size: -; D gene: -; J gene: TRBJ1-2; CDR3 DNA: TGTGCCAGCAGTTTAAGGACAGACCTATATGGCTACACCTTC; CDR3 protein: CASSLRTDLYGYTF
V gene: TRBV5-6; clone size: -; D gene: -; J gene: TRBJ1-1; CDR3 DNA: TGTGCCAGCAGCTTGGGCAGGAGGGACACTGAAGCTTTCTTT; CDR3 protein: CASSLGRRDTEAFF
V gene: TRBV19; clone size: -; D gene: TRBD2; J gene: TRBJ2-3; CDR3 DNA: TGTGCCAGTAATCCTAGCGGGGGTAGCACAGATACGCAGTATTTT; CDR3 protein: CASNPSGGSTDTQYF
V gene: TRBV19; clone size: few; D gene: TRBD1; J gene: TRBJ2-2; CDR3 DNA: TGTGCCAGTACCCTAGGGGGCAGGGGGCTTCGTGGCGGGGAGCTGTTTTTT; CDR3 protein: CASTLGGRGLRGGELFF
V gene: TRBV4-2; clone size: once; D gene: TRBD1; J gene: TRBJ2-5; CDR3 DNA: TGTGCCAGCAGCCAAGGTGACAGGGCCTTATCTCATAACCAAGAGACCCAGTACTTC; CDR3 protein: CASSQGDRALSHNQETQYF
V gene: TRBV10-2; clone size: -; D gene: TRBD1; J gene: TRBJ2-2; CDR3 DNA: TGCGCCAGCAGACCGGGACAGGGGAGCACCGGGGAGCTGTTTTTT; CDR3 protein: CASRPGQGSTGELFF
V gene: TRBV6-1; clone size: once; D gene: -; J gene: TRBJ1-5; CDR3 DNA: TGTGCCAGCAGTGACGGTGCGGCCCGGCCCCAGCATTTT; CDR3 protein: CASSDGAARPQHF
V gene: TRBV18; clone size: -; D gene: -; J gene: TRBJ2-7; CDR3 DNA: TGTGCCAGCTCGTCCACAGGGATCGGTTTCTACGAGCAGTACTTC; CDR3 protein: CASSSTGIGFYEQYF
V gene: TRBV6-1; clone size: -; D gene: -; J gene: TRBJ2-3; CDR3 DNA: TGTGCCAGCAGTGGTGGGAGTGGCACAGATACGCAGTATTTT; CDR3 protein: CASSGGSGTDTQYF